This TCR beta chain was profiled in a study of vaccination and CD4 T cells after COVID-19. The study, taken as a whole, reports: Spike mono-reactivity was found in 304 of the 307 vaccine-specific clones identified in convalescent patients.

Treatment: roughly ten-day PBMC culture with coronavirus spike peptide pools or control peptides (ViraFEST assay). Using peptide pools, antigen-specific T cells were expanded in ViraFEST before TCRs were sequenced. IL-2 (around 10 IU/ml) and peptide pools (approximately 9.7 ug/ml) were added to cultures of around 2.1 million PBMCs per well. Germline V CDR1 and CDR2: MGHDK, SYGVNS. V lost 3 bases and J 2 bases, leaving 13 bases between the germline ends. The CDR3 is 15 amino acids. The Oncomine TCR Beta short-read assay was applied to DNA of cultured CD4+ T cells. In this case, cultured CD4+ T cells provided the extracted genomic DNA. TCRdb reanalysed the PCR reads using MiXCR and keeps one entry per CDR3 protein. The data contain approximately 4,200 distinct CDR3 sequences, roughly a fifth of them singletons. On this clonotype: Its antigen is undetermined.

The receptor comes from a human donor who had recovered from COVID-19. The rearrangement joins TRBV25-1 to TRBJ1-2; D gene unclear. The sample was CD4+ T cells from blood, cultured in vitro. CDR3 amino acids: CASSEPTVGNYGYTF. CDR3 nucleotides: TGTGCCAGCAGTGAGCCGACCGTGGGGAACTATGGCTACACCTTC.